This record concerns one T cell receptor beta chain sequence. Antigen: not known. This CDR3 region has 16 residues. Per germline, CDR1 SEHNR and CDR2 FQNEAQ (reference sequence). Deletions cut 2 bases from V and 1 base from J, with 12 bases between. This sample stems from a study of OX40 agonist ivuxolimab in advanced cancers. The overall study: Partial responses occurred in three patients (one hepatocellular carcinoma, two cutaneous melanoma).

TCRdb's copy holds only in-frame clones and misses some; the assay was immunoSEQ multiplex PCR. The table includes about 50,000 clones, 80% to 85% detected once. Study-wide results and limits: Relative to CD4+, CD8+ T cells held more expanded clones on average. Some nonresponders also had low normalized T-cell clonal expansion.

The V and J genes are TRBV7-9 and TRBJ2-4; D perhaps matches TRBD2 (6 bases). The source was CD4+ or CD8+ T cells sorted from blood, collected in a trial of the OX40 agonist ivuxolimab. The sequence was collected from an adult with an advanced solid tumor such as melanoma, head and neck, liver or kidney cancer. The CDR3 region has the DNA TGTGCCAGCAGCTTATCGGGGGTCGGGGCCAAAAACATTCAGTACTTC. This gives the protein CASSLSGVGAKNIQYF. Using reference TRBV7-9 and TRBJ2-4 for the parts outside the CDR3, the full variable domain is DTGVSQNPRHKITKRGQNVTFRCDPISEHNRLYWYRQTLGQGPEFLTYFQNEAQLEKSRLLSDRFSAERPKGSFSTLEIQRTEQGDSAMYLCASSLSGVGAKNIQYFGAGTRLSVL.